This T cell receptor beta chain was captured by sequencing in a study of OX40 agonist ivuxolimab in advanced cancers. Study-wide background: Ivuxolimab is an agonistic anti-OX40 (CD134) antibody, and patients were treated with it. Dose-escalation patients' cancers were hepatocellular carcinoma, melanoma, renal cell or head and neck cancer. Partial responses, seen in three patients, involved one hepatocellular carcinoma and two cutaneous melanomas. Study-level findings and limits: The 0.1-3.0 mg/kg partial responders had among the lowest clonal expansion.

Germline CDR1 SGHVS, CDR2 FNYEAQ. J lost 7 bases, V lost 1 base, and 19 bases had no gene match. CDR3 length: 19 residues. About this clone itself: Its target is not known.

Assay used: immunoSEQ multiplex PCR; TCRdb lists only in-frame clones, some missing. The data contain about 94,000 clones, roughly 94% of them singletons. This receptor was identified in an adult with an advanced solid tumor such as melanoma, head and neck, liver or kidney cancer. V and J are TRBV7-6 and TRBJ2-4; 7 positions agree with TRBD1. The specimen comprised CD4+ or CD8+ T cells sorted from blood, sampled in a trial of the OX40 agonist ivuxolimab. The CDR3 spells CASSLEPRGRDSGSNIQYF. The CDR3 DNA sequence: TGTGCCAGCAGCTTAGAGCCGAGGGGGCGCGACTCGGGTTCGAACATTCAGTACTTC.